These 8 T cell receptor beta chains share one sample of origin, sequenced in a study of OX40 agonist ivuxolimab in advanced cancers. The data were produced by immunoSEQ multiplex PCR, yet TCRdb's version contains in-frame clones alone and is incomplete. The sample includes under 45,000 clones, approximately 80% of them seen just once. Source: CD4+ or CD8+ T cells sorted from blood, taken in a trial of the OX40 agonist ivuxolimab. These receptors were collected from an adult with an advanced solid tumor such as melanoma, head and neck, liver or kidney cancer.

V is TRBV27 and J is TRBJ2-3, with D possibly being TRBD1 (5 bases). This CDR3 has 13 amino acids. Germline CDR1 is MNHEY and CDR2 is SMNVEV (reference sequence). V was cut by 6 bases and J by 2 bases, with 9 bases left in between. In DNA, the CDR3 is TGTGCCAGCAGGGGGCCTAACACAGATACGCAGTATTTT. Protein: CASRGPNTDTQYF.

V gene TRBV7-3 combines with J gene TRBJ2-3; 7 nucleotides line up with TRBD1. This CDR3 contains 14 residues. The trim removed 5 bases at V and 6 bases at J, leaving 8 bases unmatched. Germline CDR1 and CDR2: SGHTA and FQGTGA. CDR3 loop: CASSQNRGADTQYF. CDR3 DNA sequence: TGTGCCAGCAGCCAAAACAGGGGAGCGGATACGCAGTATTTT.

Note on this clone: An end of the junction differs from the germline gene, which may be a read error. Other DNA sequences from this sample encode an identical CDR3 as well. V usage is TRBV10-1 and J usage is TRBJ2-3; 7 positions match TRBD1. The CDR3 is 13 amino acids. In germline, CDR1 is WNHNN, CDR2 SYGVQD (reference sequence). The CDR3 DNA reads as TGCGCCAGTTACGACAGGGAGACAGATACACAGTATTTT. Translating gives CASYDRETDTQYF.

This clone has just a few counts. The chain has TRBV6-5 and TRBJ1-5; tentative D call: TRBD1 (5 bases). Trimming removed 2 bases from V and 7 bases from J, with 9 bases in between. Germline V gene data show CDR1 as MNHEY and CDR2 as SVGAGI. The CDR3 is made up of 13 amino acids. CDR3 sequence (DNA): TGTGCCAGCAGTTACGGCAGGGAGCAGCCCCAGCATTTT. Residues: CASSYGREQPQHF.

This chain uses TRBV23-1 with TRBJ1-1; TRBD1 matches at 8 bases. TRBV23-1 is placed among ORFs of uncertain function. V lost 1 base and J lost 4; bases outside the gene matches: 8. CDR3 length: 16 residues. The CDR3, as DNA: TGCGCCAGCAGTCAATGGACAGGGTACCCTCTCACTGAAGCTTTCTTT. Translating it yields CASSQWTGYPLTEAFF.

The chain uses TRBV18 and TRBJ2-1, with D possibly being TRBD1 (5 bases). The CDR3 is 13 amino acids. CDR1 and CDR2 from the germline V gene are KGHSH and LQKENI. V dropped 3 bases and J dropped 7 bases, with 10 bases sitting between them. The CDR3 region is CASSPYRSNEQFF. The CDR3 DNA reads as TGTGCCAGCTCACCGTACAGGTCTAATGAGCAGTTCTTC.

This clone has only a few counts. The chain uses TRBV5-4 and TRBJ1-5, with TRBD1 as a possible D gene (5 bases). CDR3 length: 13 residues. V was shortened by 2 bases and J by 6 bases, with 9 bases between the two germline ends. Germline V CDR1 and CDR2: SGHNT, YYREEE (reference sequence). The CDR3 DNA sequence: TGTGCCAGCAGCTTTGCAGGGAGTCAGCCCCAGCATTTT. This translates into CASSFAGSQPQHF.

The rearrangement joins TRBV18 to TRBJ1-5; 7 bases map to TRBD1. The ends lost 3 bases at V and 7 bases at J; junction bases unmatched: 9. Germline CDR1 is KGHSH and CDR2 is LQKENI. The CDR3 is 15 residues long. The CDR3 region has the DNA TGTGCCAGCTCACCCGCTGGACAGGTTCGGCAGCCCCAGCATTTT. Translating gives CASSPAGQVRQPQHF.